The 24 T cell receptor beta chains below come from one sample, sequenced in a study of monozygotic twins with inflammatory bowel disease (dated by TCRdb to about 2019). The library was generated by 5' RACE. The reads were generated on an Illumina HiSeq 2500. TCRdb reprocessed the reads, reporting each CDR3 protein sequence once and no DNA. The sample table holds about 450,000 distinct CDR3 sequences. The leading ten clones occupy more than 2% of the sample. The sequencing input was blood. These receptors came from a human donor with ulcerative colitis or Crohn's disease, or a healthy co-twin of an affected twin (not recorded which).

The CDR3 loop is CASSLETGNQPQHF. This chain joins TRBV5-1 and TRBJ1-5; TCRdb's assignment of TRBD1 cannot be checked, as there is no DNA. The germline CDR1 and CDR2 sequences are SGHRS and YFSETQ. The CDR3 is 14 residues long.

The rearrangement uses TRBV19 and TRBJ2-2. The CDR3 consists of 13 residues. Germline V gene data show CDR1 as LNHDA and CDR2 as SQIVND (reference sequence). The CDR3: CASSILGTGELFF.

This CDR3 is CASSDSSVQETQYF. V is TRBV2 and J is TRBJ2-5. CDR1 and CDR2 from the germline V gene are SNHLY and FYNNEI. CDR3 size: 14 residues.

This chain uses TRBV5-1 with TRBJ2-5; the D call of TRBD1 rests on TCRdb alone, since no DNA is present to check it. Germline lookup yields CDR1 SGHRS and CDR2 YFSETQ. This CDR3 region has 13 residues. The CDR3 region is CASSGGIQETQYF.

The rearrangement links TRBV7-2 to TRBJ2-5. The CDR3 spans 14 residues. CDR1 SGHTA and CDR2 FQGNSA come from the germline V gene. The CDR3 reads CASSLEAGLETQYF.

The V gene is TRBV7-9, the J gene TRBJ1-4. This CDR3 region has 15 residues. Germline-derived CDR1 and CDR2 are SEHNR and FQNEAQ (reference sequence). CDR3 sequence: CASSLDASTNEKLFF.

Here the CDR3 reads CSTRDGGANVLTF. V usage is TRBV29-1 and J usage is TRBJ2-6; the TCRdb D gene call, TRBD1, has no DNA to confirm it. Per germline, CDR1 SQVTM and CDR2 ANQGSEA. There are 13 residues in the CDR3.

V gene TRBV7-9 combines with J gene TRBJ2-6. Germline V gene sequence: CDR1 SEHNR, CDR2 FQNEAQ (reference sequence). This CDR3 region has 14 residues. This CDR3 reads CASSLGFGANVLTF.

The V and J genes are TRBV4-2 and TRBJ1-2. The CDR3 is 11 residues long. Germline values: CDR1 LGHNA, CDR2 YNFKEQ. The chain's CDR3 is CASSQDLGYTF.

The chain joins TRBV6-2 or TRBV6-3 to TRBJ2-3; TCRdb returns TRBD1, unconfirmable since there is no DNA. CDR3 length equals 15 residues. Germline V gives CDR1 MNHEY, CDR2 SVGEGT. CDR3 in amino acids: CASSYSGGRTDTQYF.

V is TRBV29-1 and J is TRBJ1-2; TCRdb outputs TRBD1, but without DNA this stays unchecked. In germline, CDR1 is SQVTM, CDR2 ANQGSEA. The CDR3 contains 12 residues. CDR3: CSVERQGGGYTF. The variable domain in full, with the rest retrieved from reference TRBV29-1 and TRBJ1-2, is SAVISQKPSRDICQRGTSLTIQCQVDSQVTMMFWYRQQPGQSLTLIATANQGSEATYESGFVIDKFPISRPNLTFSTLTVSNMSPEDSSIYLCSVERQGGGYTFGSGTRLTVV.

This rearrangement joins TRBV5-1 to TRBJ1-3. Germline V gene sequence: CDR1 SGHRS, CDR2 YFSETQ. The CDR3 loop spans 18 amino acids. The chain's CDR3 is CASSFRTSEGPSGNTIYF.

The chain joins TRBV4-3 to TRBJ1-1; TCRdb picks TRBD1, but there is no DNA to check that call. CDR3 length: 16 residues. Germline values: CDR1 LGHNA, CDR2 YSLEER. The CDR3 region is CASSRWTGTMNTEAFF.

The CDR3 is CASSLEGITYNSPLHF. The rearrangement links TRBV5-1 to TRBJ1-6. The germline CDR1 and CDR2 sequences are SGHRS and YFSETQ. This CDR3 spans 16 amino acids.

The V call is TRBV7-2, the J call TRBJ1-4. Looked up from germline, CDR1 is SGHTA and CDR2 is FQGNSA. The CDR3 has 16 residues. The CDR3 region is CASSLEGGQGGEKLFF.

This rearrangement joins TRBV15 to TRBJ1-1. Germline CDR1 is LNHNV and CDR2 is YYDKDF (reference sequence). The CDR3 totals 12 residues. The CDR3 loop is CATSRRNTEAFF.

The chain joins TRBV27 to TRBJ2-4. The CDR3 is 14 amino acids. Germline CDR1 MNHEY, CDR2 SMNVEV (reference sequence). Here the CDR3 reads CASSWGLAKNIQYF.

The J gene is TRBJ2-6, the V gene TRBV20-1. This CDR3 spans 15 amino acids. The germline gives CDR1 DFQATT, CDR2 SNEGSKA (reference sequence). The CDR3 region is CSARQSASGANVLTF.

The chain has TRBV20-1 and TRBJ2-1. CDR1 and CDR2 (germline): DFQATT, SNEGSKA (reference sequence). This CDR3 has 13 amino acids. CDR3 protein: CSARAASYNEQFF.

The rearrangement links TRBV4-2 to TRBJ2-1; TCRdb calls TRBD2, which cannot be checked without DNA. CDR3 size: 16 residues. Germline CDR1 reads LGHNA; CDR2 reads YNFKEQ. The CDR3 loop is CASSQVPSGDYNEQFF.

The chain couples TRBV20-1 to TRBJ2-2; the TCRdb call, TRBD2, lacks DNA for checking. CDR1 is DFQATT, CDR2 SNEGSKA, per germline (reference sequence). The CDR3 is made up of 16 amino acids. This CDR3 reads CSASGGSGRASGELFF.

This CDR3 is CASSSTDGGIYGYTF. The chain has TRBV6-5 and TRBJ1-2; the D call of TRBD1 rests on TCRdb alone, since no DNA is present to check it. The CDR3 runs to 15 residues. The germline V gene has CDR1 MNHEY and CDR2 SVGAGI.

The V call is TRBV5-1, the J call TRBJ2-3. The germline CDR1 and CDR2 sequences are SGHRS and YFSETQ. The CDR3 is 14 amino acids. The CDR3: CASSLGWGTDTQYF.

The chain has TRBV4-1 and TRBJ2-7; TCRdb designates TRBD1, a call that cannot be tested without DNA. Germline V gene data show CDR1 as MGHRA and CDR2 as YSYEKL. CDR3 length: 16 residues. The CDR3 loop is CASSLVQQGASYEQYF.